This T cell receptor (beta chain) was recorded in a study of T cells in Graves' hyperthyroidism and ophthalmopathy. Across the whole study: Peripheral blood draws took place at initial diagnosis, ahead of any treatment.

CDR1 is MNHNY, CDR2 SVGAGI, per germline (reference sequence). The CDR3 totals 14 residues. V was pared by 6 bases and J by 1 base, with 12 bases between. The source material, RNA transcripts, was used to amplify TCR beta CDR3 regions. First-round RT-PCR with HTBI primers amplified the TCR CDR3 region. One entry per CDR3 protein, called by TCRdb with MiXCR from the multiplex PCR reads. Of around 800,000 distinct CDR3 sequences listed, about 38% are singletons. This TCR came from a man between 18 and 29 years old with Graves' hyperthyroidism. The rearrangement uses TRBV6-6 and TRBJ1-1, with a possible D match to TRBD1 (6 bases). Sequenced material: blood. CDR3 nucleotide sequence: TGTGCCAGCAGGCAGGACAGAGAGAACACTGAAGCTTTCTTT. Its translation is CASRQDRENTEAFF.